The rows below give T cell receptor beta chains drawn from one sample of a study of regulatory T cells in long-lasting Graves disease. TCRdb passed the multiplex PCR reads through MiXCR, listing each CDR3 protein once. The table records about 450,000 distinct CDR3 sequences, 16% of them present only once. The data were also submitted as part of a second study, on T cells in Graves' hyperthyroidism and ophthalmopathy.

The sample consisted of peripheral blood mononuclear cells (PBMCs), taken at new diagnosis, from a patient treated with antithyroid drugs. These receptors came from a woman younger than 45 with Graves disease. Each CDR3 is given with its conserved first and last residue. A D gene is named only where the DNA matches it firmly. Clone size, where shown, is once, few, many, or a class for clones that have expanded.

J gene	clone size	D gene	CDR3 length	V gene	CDR3 protein	CDR3 DNA
TRBJ2-2	-	-	13	TRBV30	CAWSVPGAGELFF	TGTGCCTGGAGTGTACCAGGCGCCGGGGAGCTGTTTTTT
TRBJ1-3	-	-	15	TRBV14	CASSQFGNSGNTIYF	TGTGCCAGCAGCCAATTTGGAAACTCTGGAAACACCATATATTTT
TRBJ1-2	many	TRBD1	14	TRBV24-1	CATSEPGQGSGYTF	TGTGCCACCAGTGAACCGGGACAGGGATCTGGCTACACCTTC
TRBJ1-5	many	-	13	TRBV7-8	CASSVRVGQPQHF	TGTGCCAGCAGCGTCAGGGTTGGGCAGCCCCAGCATTTT
TRBJ1-1	many	-	12	TRBV12-3/TRBV12-4	CASSLRDNEAFF	TGTGCCAGCAGTTTACGAGATAATGAAGCTTTCTTT
TRBJ1-2	many	TRBD1	14	TRBV30	CAWVDRGNNYGYTF	TGTGCCTGGGTGGACAGGGGAAATAACTATGGCTACACCTTC
TRBJ2-3	-	TRBD2	15	TRBV19	CASSTLGLHTDTQYF	TGTGCCAGTAGTACCCTGGGACTACACACAGATACGCAGTATTTT
TRBJ2-5	-	TRBD1	14	TRBV5-4	CASSSGQGGETQYF	TGTGCCAGCAGCTCGGGACAGGGCGGAGAGACCCAGTACTTC
TRBJ2-1	many	TRBD2	15	TRBV6-9	CASSYRGSSYNEQFF	TGTGCCAGCAGTTACCGCGGGAGCTCCTACAATGAGCAGTTCTTC
TRBJ2-1	many	TRBD2	14	TRBV5-6	CASSLGLAGPEQFF	TGTGCCAGCAGCTTGGGACTAGCGGGACCTGAGCAGTTCTTC
TRBJ2-3	-	TRBD2	16	TRBV19	CASSIASGINTDTQYF	TGTGCCAGTAGTATTGCTAGCGGGATTAACACAGATACGCAGTATTTT
TRBJ1-4	many	TRBD1	19	TRBV3-1	CASSQGRRSGTGTNEKLFF	TGTGCCAGCAGCCAAGGAAGGCGGAGTGGGACAGGAACTAATGAAAAACTGTTTTTT
TRBJ2-3	many	TRBD2	19	TRBV20-1	CSAREGLAGWDLAADTQYF	TGCAGTGCTAGAGAAGGACTAGCGGGATGGGACCTAGCCGCCGATACGCAGTATTTT
TRBJ2-2	many	-	16	TRBV12-3/TRBV12-4	CASSPYWGLNTGELFF	TGTGCCAGCAGCCCATACTGGGGGTTGAACACCGGGGAGCTGTTTTTT